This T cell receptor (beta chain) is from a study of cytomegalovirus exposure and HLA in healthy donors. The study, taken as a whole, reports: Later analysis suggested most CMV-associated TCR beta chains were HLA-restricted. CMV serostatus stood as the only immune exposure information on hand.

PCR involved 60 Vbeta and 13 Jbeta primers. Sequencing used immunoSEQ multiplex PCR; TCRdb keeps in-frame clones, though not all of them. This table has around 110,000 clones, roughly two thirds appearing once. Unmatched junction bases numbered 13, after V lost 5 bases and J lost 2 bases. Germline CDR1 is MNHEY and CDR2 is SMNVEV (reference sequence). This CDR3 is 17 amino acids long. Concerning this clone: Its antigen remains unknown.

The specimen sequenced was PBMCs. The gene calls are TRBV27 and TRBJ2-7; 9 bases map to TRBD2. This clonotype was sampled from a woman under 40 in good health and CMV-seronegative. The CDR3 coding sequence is TGTGCCAGCAGTACCCTCAGGAGTAGCGGGGGACCCTACGAGCAGTACTTC. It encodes CASSTLRSSGGPYEQYF.